The present TCR beta chain was sequenced within a study of blood T cell repertoires in COVID-19. Study overall: The analysed material was cDNA or gDNA that came from T cells, B-cell-depleted T cells, or PBMCs.

After removal of 4 bases from V and 4 bases from J, the junction contained 9 bases not matched to a gene. From germline, CDR1 is SGHRS and CDR2 YFSETQ. The CDR3 totals 15 residues. The method was immunoSEQ multiplex PCR; TCRdb's version includes in-frame clones alone and lacks a portion of them. The sample includes roughly 340,000 clones, more than 70% of them seen just once. The sample consisted of peripheral blood. The TCR sequence derives from a woman aged 25 to 39 with COVID-19, enrolled during active disease. The chain has TRBV5-1 and TRBJ2-3; TRBD1 aligns across 7 bases. CDR3 in amino acids: CASSLGGQWADTQYF. The CDR3 region has the DNA TGCGCCAGCAGCCTAGGGGGCCAATGGGCAGATACGCAGTATTTT.